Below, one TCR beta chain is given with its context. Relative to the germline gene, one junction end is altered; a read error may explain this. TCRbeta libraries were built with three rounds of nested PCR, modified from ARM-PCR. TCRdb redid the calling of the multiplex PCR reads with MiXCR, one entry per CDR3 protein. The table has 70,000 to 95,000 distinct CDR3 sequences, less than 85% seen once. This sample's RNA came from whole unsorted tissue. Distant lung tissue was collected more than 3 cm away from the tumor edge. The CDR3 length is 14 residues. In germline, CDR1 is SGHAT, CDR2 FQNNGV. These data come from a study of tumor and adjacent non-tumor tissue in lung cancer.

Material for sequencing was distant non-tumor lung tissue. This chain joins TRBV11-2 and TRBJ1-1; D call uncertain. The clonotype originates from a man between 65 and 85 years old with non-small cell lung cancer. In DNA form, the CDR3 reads TGTGTCAGCAGCCGGACGACGGTTTATATTGAAGCTTTCTTT. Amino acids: CVSSRTTVYIEAFF.